This TCR beta chain was sequenced for a study of blood T cell repertoires in COVID-19 (dated by TCRdb to the early 2020s). Some background on the complete study: The collaborator samples originated in the United States, Italy and Spain and spanned the acute and convalescent phases of COVID-19. The samples were drawn from the first 160 participants of the ongoing ImmuneRACE study and from 1,254 subjects provided by 6 global collaborators. The sample metadata nearly always contained a de-identified subject ID, COVID-19 status, age in years and sex. The material from the prospective study consisted of cDNA or gDNA derived from T cells, B-cell-depleted T cells, or PBMCs. Where available, HLA class I and class II types were taken from metadata supplied by the sample provider and were not determined by assay-based typing. The repertoires were released in a freely available public database meant as a resource for research on the immune response to SARS-CoV-2. The dataset comprised deeply sampled blood TCRbeta repertoires from subjects exposed to, actively infected with, or recovered from COVID-19. Broad study findings and their caveats: Clinical and demographic metadata were provided uncurated, with the amount varying by source and participant.

The immunoSEQ Assay, a bias-controlled multiplex PCR, was used to amplify TCRbeta CDR3 regions from genomic DNA. On the study's bioinformatics: Nucleated cell counts per sample were estimated from amplification of reference gene primers within the assay. Sequence reads were collapsed and filtered to measure the absolute abundance of every unique TCRbeta CDR3 rearrangement. For each sample, productive Simpson clonality was calculated as the square root of Simpson's diversity index across productive rearrangements. As stored in TCRdb, this immuneACCESS dataset retains in-frame rearrangements with V and J assigned. A fraction of the clones does not appear; measured against another copy, unresolved V genes explain less than half of the discrepancy, and the remainder lacks a known reason. That table is the source of V, J and clone size, and D and trimming were worked out from the DNA. This sample is represented by 250,000 or so clones; 80% to 90% of them were singletons. 4.6% of the sample comes from the top ten.

Measured from the cysteine to the phenylalanine, the CDR3 is 15 residues long. This entry keeps only the CDR3 DNA: 45 bases, framed from base 1. CDR1 and CDR2, looked up from the germline V gene (reference sequence), are LNHNV and YYDKDF. Relative to germline, V is 4 bases shorter and J is 3 bases shorter, with 12 bases between their ends. A second Seattle source provided samples from volunteer blood donors who had recovered from COVID-19. Whole blood was collected in K2EDTA tubes by collaborating institutions according to the institutions' own protocols. Collaborator samples were shipped for TCRbeta analysis as frozen whole blood, isolated PBMCs, or DNA extracted from either sample type. A word on this clone: Its antigen is unknown. Nothing much larger sits one base from this clone, and base qualities are not available.

Sequenced sample: peripheral blood. The chain joins TRBV15 to TRBJ2-2; the D gene is possibly TRBD1, with 6 bases matching. The receptor was isolated from a woman aged 40 to 55 who had recovered from COVID-19. At the DNA level, the sequence is TGTGCCACCAGCACAGGGACATCCCACACCGGGGAGCTGTTTTTT. Translated, this gives CATSTGTSHTGELFF.